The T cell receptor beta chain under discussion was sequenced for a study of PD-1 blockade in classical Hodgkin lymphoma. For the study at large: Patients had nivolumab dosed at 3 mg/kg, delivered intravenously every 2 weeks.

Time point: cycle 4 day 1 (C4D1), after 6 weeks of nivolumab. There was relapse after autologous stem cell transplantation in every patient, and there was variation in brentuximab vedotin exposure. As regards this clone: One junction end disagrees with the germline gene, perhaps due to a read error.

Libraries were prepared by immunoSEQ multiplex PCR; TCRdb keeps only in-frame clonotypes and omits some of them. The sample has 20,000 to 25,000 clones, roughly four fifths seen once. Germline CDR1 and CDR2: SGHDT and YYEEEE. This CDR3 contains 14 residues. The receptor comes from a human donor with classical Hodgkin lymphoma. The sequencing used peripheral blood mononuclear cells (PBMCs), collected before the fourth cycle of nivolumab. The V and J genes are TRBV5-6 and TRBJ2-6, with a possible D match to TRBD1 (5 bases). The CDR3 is CASSLDPGANVPTF. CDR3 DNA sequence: TGTGCCAGCAGCTTGGATCCTGGGGCCAACGTCCCGACTTTC.